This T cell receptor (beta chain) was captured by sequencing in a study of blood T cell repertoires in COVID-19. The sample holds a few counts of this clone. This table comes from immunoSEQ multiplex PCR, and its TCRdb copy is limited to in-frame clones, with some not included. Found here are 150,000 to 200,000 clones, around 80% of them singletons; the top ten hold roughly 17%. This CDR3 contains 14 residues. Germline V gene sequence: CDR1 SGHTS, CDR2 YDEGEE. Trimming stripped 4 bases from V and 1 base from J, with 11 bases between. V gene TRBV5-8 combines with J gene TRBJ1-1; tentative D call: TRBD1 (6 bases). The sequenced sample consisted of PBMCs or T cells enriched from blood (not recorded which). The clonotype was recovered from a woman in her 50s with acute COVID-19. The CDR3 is CASSHRVKNTEAFF. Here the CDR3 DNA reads TGTGCCAGCAGCCACAGGGTTAAGAACACTGAAGCTTTCTTT.